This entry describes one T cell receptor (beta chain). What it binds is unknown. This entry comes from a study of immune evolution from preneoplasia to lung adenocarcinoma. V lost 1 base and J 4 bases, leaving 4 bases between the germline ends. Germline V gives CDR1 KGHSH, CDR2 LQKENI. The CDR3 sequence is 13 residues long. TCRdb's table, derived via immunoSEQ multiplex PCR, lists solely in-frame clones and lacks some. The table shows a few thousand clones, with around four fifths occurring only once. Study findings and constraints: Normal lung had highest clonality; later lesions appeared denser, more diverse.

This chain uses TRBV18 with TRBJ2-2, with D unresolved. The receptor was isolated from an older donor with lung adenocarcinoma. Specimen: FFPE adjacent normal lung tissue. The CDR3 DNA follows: TGTGCCAGCTCACCACAGGTCACCGGGGAGCTGTTTTTT. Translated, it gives CASSPQVTGELFF.